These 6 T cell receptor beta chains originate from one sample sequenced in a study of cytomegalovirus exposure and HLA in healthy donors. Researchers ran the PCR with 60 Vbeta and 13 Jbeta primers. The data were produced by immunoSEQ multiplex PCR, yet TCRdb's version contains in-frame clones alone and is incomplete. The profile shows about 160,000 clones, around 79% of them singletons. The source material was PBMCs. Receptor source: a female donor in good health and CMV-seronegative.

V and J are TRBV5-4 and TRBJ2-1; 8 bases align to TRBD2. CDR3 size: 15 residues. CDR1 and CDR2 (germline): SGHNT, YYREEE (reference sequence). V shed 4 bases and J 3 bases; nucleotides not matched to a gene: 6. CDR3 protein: CASSPGLDLYNEQFF. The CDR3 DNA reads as TGTGCCAGCAGCCCGGGACTAGACCTCTACAATGAGCAGTTCTTC.

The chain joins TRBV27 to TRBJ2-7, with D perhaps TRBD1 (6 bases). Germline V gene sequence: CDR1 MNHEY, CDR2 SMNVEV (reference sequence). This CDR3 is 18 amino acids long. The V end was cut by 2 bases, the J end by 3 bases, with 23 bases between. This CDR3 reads CASSLRATRGAYRYEQYF. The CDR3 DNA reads TGTGCCAGCAGTTTACGGGCCACCAGGGGCGCGTACCGCTACGAGCAGTACTTC.

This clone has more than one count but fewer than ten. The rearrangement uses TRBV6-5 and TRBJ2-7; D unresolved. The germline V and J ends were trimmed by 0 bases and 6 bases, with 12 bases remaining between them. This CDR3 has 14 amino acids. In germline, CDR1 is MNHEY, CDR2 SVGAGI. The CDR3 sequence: CASSYSGPPSEQYF. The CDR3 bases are TGTGCCAGCAGTTACTCGGGCCCACCCAGCGAGCAGTACTTC.

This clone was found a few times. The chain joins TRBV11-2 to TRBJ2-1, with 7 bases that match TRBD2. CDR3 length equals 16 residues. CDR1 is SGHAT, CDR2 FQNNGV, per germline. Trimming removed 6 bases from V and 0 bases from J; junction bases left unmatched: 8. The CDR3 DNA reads TGTGCCAGCAGACCCCGGCGGGGGAGCTCCTACAATGAGCAGTTCTTC. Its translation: CASRPRRGSSYNEQFF.

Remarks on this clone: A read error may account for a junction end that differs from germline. CDR3 loop: CANSSTSGAGDEQFF. The CDR3 region has the DNA TGTGCCAACAGCTCTACTAGCGGGGCTGGTGATGAGCAGTTCTTC. The J gene is TRBJ2-1, the V gene TRBV7-9, with 10 bases identical to TRBD2. Germline CDR1 and CDR2: SEHNR and FQNEAQ (reference sequence). The CDR3 runs to 15 residues.

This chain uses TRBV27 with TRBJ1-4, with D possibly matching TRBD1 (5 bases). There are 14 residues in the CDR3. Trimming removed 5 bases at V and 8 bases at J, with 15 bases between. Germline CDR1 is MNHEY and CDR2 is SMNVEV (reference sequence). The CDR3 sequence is CASSPTGVVEKLFF. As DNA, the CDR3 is TGTGCCAGCAGTCCGACGGGGGTGGTGGAAAAACTGTTTTTT.